Listed here are 3 T cell receptor beta chains from one sample, sequenced in a study of a mutant IDH1 vaccine in newly diagnosed glioma. Time point given: week 23, last vaccination. Each dose delivered 300 ug of mutant IDH1 20-mer peptide subcutaneously with imiquimod. Antigens of these TCRs are unknown. Sequencing used immunoSEQ multiplex PCR; TCRdb keeps in-frame clones, though not all of them. The sample shows approximately 44,000 clones, under 95% of them seen only once. Sequencing was performed on PBMCs, taken from a glioma patient whose treatment included an IDH1 peptide vaccine. These receptors originate from a man aged 50 or older with glioma.

The chain employs TRBV5-1 and TRBJ1-1; D is perhaps TRBD1 (5 bases). The CDR3 extends over 13 amino acids. Germline lookup yields CDR1 SGHRS and CDR2 YFSETQ. V lost 6 bases and J lost 3, with 12 bases in between. The CDR3 loop is CASTEMGDTEAFF. CDR3 in DNA: TGCGCCAGCACTGAGATGGGGGACACTGAAGCTTTCTTT.

The chain joins TRBV19 to TRBJ2-7, with a tentative D call TRBD2 (5 bases). In germline, CDR1 is LNHDA, CDR2 SQIVND (reference sequence). CDR3 length: 13 residues. Trimming took 5 bases from V and 10 from J, leaving 18 bases between them. CDR3 bases: TGTGCCAGTAGTGTCCAACCGGACTCCCGTCAGTACTTC. It codes for CASSVQPDSRQYF.

This clone showed up just once. This chain joins TRBV9 and TRBJ2-3, with TRBD2 identical over 10 bases. The germline V gene encodes CDR1 SGDLS and CDR2 YYNGEE. The CDR3 has 17 amino acids. Trimming took 0 bases from V and 4 from J; bases not matched to a gene: 8. The CDR3 loop is CASSVEGSGGFADTQYF. The DNA for the CDR3 is TGTGCCAGCAGCGTAGAGGGTAGCGGGGGGTTCGCAGATACGCAGTATTTT.